The clone carrying this TCR beta chain has only a few counts. V lost 0 bases and J 5 bases, leaving 12 bases between the germline ends. This CDR3 is 15 amino acids long. In germline, CDR1 is SGDLS, CDR2 YYNGEE. The sample comes from a study of blood T cell repertoires in COVID-19. For the study at large: The cDNA or gDNA used as material had been derived from T cells, B-cell-depleted T cells, or PBMCs.

In the original analysis: Quantification of nucleated cells was approximated via reference gene primer amplification. The assay was immunoSEQ multiplex PCR, and TCRdb's table has in-frame clones only and misses some. V and J calls and clone size follow that table, whereas D and trimming were derived from the DNA. This table has under 85,000 clones, 70% to 90% appearing once. The sequenced sample was peripheral blood. The clonotype originates from a man between 70 and 80 years old with acute or convalescent COVID-19. The chain uses TRBV9 and TRBJ2-1; maybe TRBD2 (6 bases). The CDR3 here is CASSVGDSINNEQFF. CDR3 DNA: TGTGCCAGCAGCGTAGGGGACTCCATTAACAATGAGCAGTTCTTC. Full variable domain (remainder filled in from reference TRBV9 and TRBJ2-1): DSGVTQTPKHLITATGQRVTLRCSPRSGDLSVYWYQQSLDQGLQFLIQYYNGEERAKGNILERFSAQQFPDLHSELNLSSLELGDSALYFCASSVGDSINNEQFFGPGTRLTVL.